The 15 T cell receptor beta chains in this list originate from one sample, sequenced in a study of shared clonotypes between healthy human individuals. Only in-frame clones appear in the TCRdb table, and some are missing; sequencing was by immunoSEQ multiplex PCR. The sample lists about 710,000 clones; 73% were seen once. Sequencing used memory CD4+ T cells sorted from blood. Subset in this sample: CD45RA-negative fraction. The receptors shown here come from a woman aged 25 to 45 in good health.

The chain uses TRBV5-1 and TRBJ2-7; D unclear. This CDR3 spans 15 amino acids. V gave up 2 bases and J gave up 0 bases, with 12 bases separating them. CDR1 SGHRS and CDR2 YFSETQ come from the germline V gene. The CDR3 here is CASSFELHPSYEQYF. CDR3 bases: TGCGCCAGCAGCTTTGAGTTACACCCCTCCTACGAGCAGTACTTC. Based on the CDR3 plus reference TRBV5-1 and TRBJ2-7, the full variable domain is KAGVTQTPRYLIKTRGQQVTLSCSPISGHRSVSWYQQTPGQGLQFLFEYFSETQRNKGNFPGRFSGRQFSNSRSEMNVSTLELGDSALYLCASSFELHPSYEQYFGPGTRLTVT.

This clone occurred once. The chain recombines TRBV7-3 with TRBJ2-3; D gene unclear. The CDR3 consists of 13 residues. Trimming removed 0 bases at V and 5 bases at J, with 6 bases between. Germline assignment: CDR1 SGHTA and CDR2 FQGTGA. The CDR3 protein is CASSLTSEDTQYF. The CDR3 nucleotides are TGTGCCAGCAGCTTAACTAGTGAAGATACGCAGTATTTT.

This clone was recorded a few times. At the DNA level, this CDR3 is encoded by other sequences in the same sample as well. The gene calls are TRBV5-1 and TRBJ1-1, with no clear D. Germline-derived CDR1 and CDR2 are SGHRS and YFSETQ. V was pared by 3 bases and J by 1 base, with 10 bases between. The CDR3 sequence is 14 residues long. CDR3 in DNA: TGCGCCAGCAGCTCCCGGGCCGCGAACACTGAAGCTTTCTTT. This codes for CASSSRAANTEAFF. The full variable domain, rest sourced from reference TRBV5-1 and TRBJ1-1, is KAGVTQTPRYLIKTRGQQVTLSCSPISGHRSVSWYQQTPGQGLQFLFEYFSETQRNKGNFPGRFSGRQFSNSRSEMNVSTLELGDSALYLCASSSRAANTEAFFGQGTRLTVV.

This rearrangement joins TRBV10-1 to TRBJ2-1; D is perhaps TRBD1 (6 bases). The CDR3 is 14 amino acids. V shed 0 bases and J shed 7 bases, with 10 bases lying between them. Germline V gives CDR1 WNHNN, CDR2 SYGVQD (reference sequence). CDR3 bases: TGCGCCAGCAGTGAGTCGTTCAGGGGTAATGAGCAGTTCTTC. Translating gives CASSESFRGNEQFF.

The chain employs TRBV29-1 and TRBJ1-2, with 7 bases lining up with TRBD1. Germline values: CDR1 SQVTM, CDR2 ANQGSEA. CDR3 length: 16 residues. Germline trimming cut 2 bases from V and 6 bases from J; bases unmatched to any gene: 15. The chain's CDR3 is CSVERGPDGQEDGYTF. The CDR3 DNA sequence: TGCAGCGTTGAAAGGGGGCCTGATGGGCAGGAGGATGGCTACACCTTC.

This chain joins TRBV5-1 and TRBJ2-5, with 7 bases matching TRBD1. The CDR3 is made up of 14 amino acids. Germline lookup yields CDR1 SGHRS and CDR2 YFSETQ. V shed 4 bases and J 4 bases; nucleotides not matched to a gene: 7. CDR3 sequence: CASSALTGSETQYF. CDR3 nucleotide sequence: TGCGCCAGCAGCGCATTGACAGGGTCAGAGACCCAGTACTTC.

The V gene is TRBV13, the J gene TRBJ1-5; D is unclear. Between the trimmed V and J ends, which lost 5 bases and 4 bases, there was a span of 6 bases. Germline-derived CDR1 and CDR2 are PRHDT and FYEKMQ (reference sequence). The CDR3 covers 12 residues. CDR3 protein: CASSVKNQPQHF. The CDR3 bases are TGTGCCAGCAGCGTGAAAAATCAGCCCCAGCATTTT.

The rearrangement joins TRBV28 to TRBJ1-3; D possibly corresponds to TRBD1 (6 bases). Germline loops: CDR1 MDHEN, CDR2 SYDVKM. The V gene lost 2 bases and the J gene lost 7 bases, with 18 bases spanning the gap. The CDR3 sequence is 16 residues long. The CDR3 loop is CASSLPGQFLGNTIYF. The CDR3 DNA follows: TGTGCCAGCAGTTTACCCGGACAGTTTCTGGGGAACACCATATATTTT.

This clone was picked up many times. V and J are TRBV27 and TRBJ2-7; 13 bases fit TRBD2. From germline, CDR1 is MNHEY and CDR2 SMNVEV (reference sequence). The length of the CDR3 is 16 residues. V was clipped by 5 bases and J by 3 bases; unmatched bases: 7. The CDR3 DNA reads as TGTGCCAGCAGTCGGACTAGCGGGAGCTGGAACTACGAGCAGTACTTC. Protein sequence: CASSRTSGSWNYEQYF.

The J gene is TRBJ1-1, the V gene TRBV11-2, with D hard to call. This CDR3 has 14 amino acids. V was clipped by 1 base and J by 2 bases, with 8 bases between them. Germline V gives CDR1 SGHAT, CDR2 FQNNGV. In nucleotides, the CDR3 is TGTGCCAGCAGCTTAGGGCATTTTAACACTGAAGCTTTCTTT. This gives the protein CASSLGHFNTEAFF. The full variable domain, its missing parts supplied by reference TRBV11-2 and TRBJ1-1, is EAGVAQSPRYKIIEKRQSVAFWCNPISGHATLYWYQQILGQGPKLLIQFQNNGVVDDSQLPKDRFSAERLKGVDSTLKIQPAKLEDSAVYLCASSLGHFNTEAFFGQGTRLTVV.

V is TRBV6-9 and J is TRBJ2-7, with a weak D call TRBD1 (6 bases). The ends were cut back, 2 bases at V and 3 bases at J, with 17 bases in the middle. Germline values: CDR1 MNHGY, CDR2 SVAAGI. The length of the CDR3 is 16 residues. The CDR3 nucleotides read TGTGCCAGCAGTTATCCAAACACGGACAGTCTCTACGAGCAGTACTTC. Amino acids: CASSYPNTDSLYEQYF.

V usage is TRBV30 and J usage is TRBJ2-7, with a tentative D call TRBD1 (5 bases). Germline CDR1 reads GTSNPN; CDR2 reads SVGIG (reference sequence). This CDR3 is 14 amino acids long. V was pared by 1 base and J by 5 bases, with 15 bases between. In DNA form, the CDR3 reads TGTGCCTGGAGTGACATTTGGGGCAAGGACGAGCAGTACTTC. Translation gives CAWSDIWGKDEQYF. Combining the CDR3 with reference TRBV30 and TRBJ2-7 gives the whole variable domain SQTIHQWPATLVQPVGSPLSLECTVEGTSNPNLYWYRQAAGRGLQLLFYSVGIGQISSEVPQNLSASRPQDRQFILSSKKLLLSDSGFYLCAWSDIWGKDEQYFGPGTRLTVT.

This chain links TRBV9 with TRBJ2-1; D remains unclear. Trimming removed 0 bases at V and 5 bases at J, with 6 bases between. CDR1 and CDR2 (germline): SGDLS, YYNGEE. The CDR3 covers 13 residues. The CDR3 loop is CASSVGTDNEQFF. The CDR3 coding sequence is TGTGCCAGCAGCGTAGGTACAGACAATGAGCAGTTCTTC.

The V and J genes are TRBV2 and TRBJ1-2; no clear D. CDR3 length: 13 residues. V gave up 2 bases and J gave up 0 bases, with 4 bases separating them. The germline gives CDR1 SNHLY, CDR2 FYNNEI. CDR3 DNA sequence: TGTGCCAGCAGTGAATCGACTAACTATGGCTACACCTTC. Protein sequence: CASSESTNYGYTF.

The chain uses TRBV30 and TRBJ2-5; D remains ambiguous. The CDR3 loop spans 14 amino acids. The V and J ends lost 3 bases and 2 bases respectively, with 13 bases between them. Looked up from germline, CDR1 is GTSNPN and CDR2 is SVGIG (reference sequence). This CDR3 is CAWSVGPGQETQYF. As DNA, the CDR3 is TGTGCCTGGAGCGTAGGACCCGGGCAAGAGACCCAGTACTTC.